These 27 T cell receptor beta chains came from one sample sequenced in a study of blood T cell repertoires in COVID-19. Here immunoSEQ multiplex PCR was the method, and the copy in TCRdb shows in-frame clones only, minus some. Of approximately 330,000 clones in the sample, approximately 90% were seen once. Sequenced input: peripheral blood. The receptors shown here come from a man aged 30-40 years with COVID-19, enrolled during active disease.

The V gene is TRBV27, the J gene TRBJ1-1; D not resolved. With 3 bases removed from V and 6 bases from J, the gap between germline ends came to 11 bases. CDR3 length: 13 residues. Looked up from germline, CDR1 is MNHEY and CDR2 is SMNVEV (reference sequence). Written as DNA, the CDR3 is TGTGCCAGCAGTTTGAGGATAATGGCTGAAGCTTTCTTT. As protein: CASSLRIMAEAFF.

This chain joins TRBV7-9 and TRBJ1-2; 8 bases agree with TRBD1. The CDR3 extends over 15 amino acids. V lost 1 base to trimming and J lost 5 bases; unmatched junction nucleotides: 6. Germline V CDR1 and CDR2: SEHNR, FQNEAQ (reference sequence). Here the CDR3 reads CASSLEDRASYGYTF. CDR3 DNA: TGTGCCAGCAGCTTAGAGGACAGGGCTTCTTATGGCTACACCTTC. Full variable domain (remainder filled in from reference TRBV7-9 and TRBJ1-2): DTGVSQNPRHKITKRGQNVTFRCDPISEHNRLYWYRQTLGQGPEFLTYFQNEAQLEKSRLLSDRFSAERPKGSFSTLEIQRTEQGDSAMYLCASSLEDRASYGYTFGSGTRLTVV.

The CDR3: CASSVDRPWDQPQHF. In DNA, the CDR3 is TGCGCCAGCAGCGTGGACAGGCCATGGGATCAGCCCCAGCATTTT. This chain connects TRBV5-1 to TRBJ1-5, with 7 bases fitting TRBD1. Germline V gene data show CDR1 as SGHRS and CDR2 as YFSETQ. V shed 4 bases and J 5 bases; nucleotides not matched to a gene: 9. The CDR3 totals 15 residues.

This clone was observed a single time. V is TRBV7-2 and J is TRBJ2-7; maybe TRBD2 (5 bases). The V gene's germline CDR1 is SGHTA and CDR2 FQGNSA. The CDR3 is made up of 15 amino acids. With 3 bases removed from V and 4 bases from J, the gap between germline ends came to 16 bases. The CDR3 coding sequence is TGTGCCAGCAGCTTCCTGGACTGGAGCCAATACGAGCAGTACTTC. It translates to CASSFLDWSQYEQYF.

The genes are TRBV19 and TRBJ1-2; TRBD1 aligns across 7 bases. Germline CDR1 and CDR2: LNHDA and SQIVND (reference sequence). This CDR3 comprises 15 residues. V trimming: 5 bases; J trimming: 4 bases; junction bases outside the gene matches: 10. The CDR3 region is CASSSYDREIYGYTF. CDR3 sequence (DNA): TGTGCCAGTAGTTCATACGACAGGGAGATCTATGGCTACACCTTC.

This chain links TRBV2 with TRBJ1-1; possible D gene TRBD1, 5 bases. This CDR3 has 13 amino acids. CDR1 is SNHLY, CDR2 FYNNEI, per germline. V was trimmed by 1 base and J by 6 bases, leaving 9 bases between them. The CDR3 sequence: CASSEGQGSEAFF. Written as DNA, the CDR3 is TGTGCCAGCAGTGAAGGGCAGGGTTCTGAAGCTTTCTTT.

The chain combines TRBV5-6 with TRBJ2-3, with unresolved D. V shed 7 bases and J shed 5 bases, with 20 bases lying between them. The CDR3 covers 15 residues. Germline CDR1 reads SGHDT; CDR2 reads YYEEEE. The CDR3 protein is CASSEYRPVVDTQYF. The DNA of the CDR3 is TGTGCCAGCTCCGAGTACCGCCCTGTTGTAGATACGCAGTATTTT.

The genes are TRBV5-6 and TRBJ2-7, with 7 bases matching TRBD2. CDR3 length: 15 residues. The ends lost 5 bases at V and 2 bases at J; junction bases unmatched: 10. CDR1 is SGHDT, CDR2 YYEEEE, per germline. The CDR3 sequence is CASRSGTITTYEQYF. The DNA of the CDR3 is TGTGCCAGCAGGAGTGGGACTATCACTACCTACGAGCAGTACTTC.

The V gene is TRBV11-2, the J gene TRBJ2-2; 8 bases map to TRBD1. The CDR3 contains 15 residues. The trim removed 2 bases at V and 4 bases at J, leaving 3 bases unmatched. Germline V gives CDR1 SGHAT, CDR2 FQNNGV. The CDR3 DNA follows: TGTGCCAGCAGCTTAAGGACAGGGACCACCGGGGAGCTGTTTTTT. Its protein is CASSLRTGTTGELFF.

The V call is TRBV24-1, the J call TRBJ2-3; TRBD2 matches at 10 bases. The length of the CDR3 is 14 residues. The V segment lost 6 bases and the J segment 4 bases; nucleotides outside the gene matches: 3. Germline CDR1 is KGHDR and CDR2 is SFDVKD. Written as DNA, the CDR3 is TGTGCCACCAGTAACAGCGGGGGGGCAGATACGCAGTATTTT. Encoded protein: CATSNSGGADTQYF.

The V gene is TRBV7-2, the J gene TRBJ2-7; D is perhaps TRBD1 (6 bases). Germline V gene lookup returns CDR1 SGHTA and CDR2 FQGNSA. This CDR3 region has 14 residues. V was shortened by 5 bases and J by 4 bases, with 15 bases between the two germline ends. CDR3 region: CASSILQGVYEQYF. The CDR3 bases are TGTGCCAGCAGCATACTACAGGGCGTATACGAGCAGTACTTC.

This rearrangement joins TRBV5-1 to TRBJ2-1, with unresolved D. V was pared by 0 bases and J by 2 bases, with 12 bases between. This CDR3 region has 16 residues. Germline loops: CDR1 SGHRS, CDR2 YFSETQ. CDR3 protein: CASSLVSVETYNEQFF. The CDR3 nucleotides are TGCGCCAGCAGCTTGGTATCAGTGGAGACCTACAATGAGCAGTTCTTC.

The chain couples TRBV11-3 to TRBJ2-2; no clear D. Germline CDR1 is SGHNT and CDR2 is YENEEA. This CDR3 is built from 15 residues. Between the trimmed V and J ends, which lost 5 bases and 1 base, there was a span of 11 bases. The CDR3, as DNA: TGTGCCAGCAGCCCACCTAACAGGAACACCGGGGAGCTGTTTTTT. Protein product: CASSPPNRNTGELFF.

Details on this clone: Other DNA sequences in this specimen translate into the identical CDR3. The chain has TRBV28 and TRBJ1-2, with D possibly matching TRBD1 (5 bases). This CDR3 comprises 15 residues. Trimming left V 2 bases short and J 2 bases short, with 12 bases between. The germline V gene has CDR1 MDHEN and CDR2 SYDVKM. Here the CDR3 reads CASSLPGHPNYGYTF. CDR3 sequence (DNA): TGTGCCAGCAGTTTACCCGGACATCCGAACTATGGCTACACCTTC.

The CDR3 DNA follows: TGTGCCAGTAGGTACAGGGCCGGCGACGCTGAAGCTTTCTTT. This translates into CASRYRAGDAEAFF. The gene calls are TRBV19 and TRBJ1-1; a possible D gene is TRBD1 (6 bases). The length of the CDR3 is 14 residues. CDR1 and CDR2 from the germline V gene are LNHDA and SQIVND (reference sequence). Deletions cut 6 bases from V and 6 bases from J, with 17 bases between.

J is TRBJ1-1 and V is TRBV29-1, with 7 bases that match TRBD1. Losses at the gene ends were 0 bases for V and 6 bases for J; bases not matched to a gene: 13. CDR1 is SQVTM and CDR2 is ANQGSEA in the germline V gene. The CDR3 spans 16 residues. As DNA, the CDR3 is TGCAGCGTTGAAGATTGGGTCCGACAGGGAATCTCTGAAGCTTTCTTT. The encoded protein is CSVEDWVRQGISEAFF.

The V gene is TRBV7-9, the J gene TRBJ1-4; 8 nucleotides match TRBD1. The CDR3 totals 14 residues. Germline V lookup: CDR1 SEHNR, CDR2 FQNEAQ (reference sequence). V gave up 6 bases and J gave up 8 bases; unmatched junction bases: 8. In DNA, the CDR3 is TGTGCCAGCAGACCACAGGGGGTAATGGAAAAACTGTTTTTT. Translation: CASRPQGVMEKLFF.

V is TRBV5-1 and J is TRBJ2-1; TRBD2 aligns across 8 bases. Losses at the gene ends were 7 bases for V and 1 base for J; bases not matched to a gene: 7. The germline V gene has CDR1 SGHRS and CDR2 YFSETQ. CDR3 size: 15 residues. The CDR3 nucleotides read TGCGCCAGCTCGGTCCTAGCGGGTTCCTACAATGAGCAGTTCTTC. This codes for CASSVLAGSYNEQFF.

V is TRBV7-9 and J is TRBJ2-7, with 8 bases matching TRBD2. The CDR3 covers 15 residues. V lost 3 bases and J lost 4; bases outside the gene matches: 8. Germline V lookup: CDR1 SEHNR, CDR2 FQNEAQ (reference sequence). The CDR3: CASSLGGGRFYEQYF. DNA of the CDR3: TGTGCCAGCAGCTTGGGCGGGGGGCGGTTTTACGAGCAGTACTTC.

The rearrangement links TRBV24-1 to TRBJ1-2; 7 bases are shared with TRBD1. V gave up 9 bases and J gave up 3 bases; unmatched junction bases: 6. The CDR3 is 13 amino acids. The germline gives CDR1 KGHDR, CDR2 SFDVKD. The CDR3 coding sequence is TGTGCCACCCGGGACAGCTCTCACTATGGCTACACCTTC. This encodes CATRDSSHYGYTF.

The sample holds a few counts of this clone. The rearrangement joins TRBV6-4 to TRBJ2-1; 8 positions agree with TRBD2. This CDR3 comprises 16 residues. V lost 0 bases and J lost 9; bases outside the gene matches: 10. CDR1 and CDR2 (germline): MRHNA, SNTAGT. CDR3: CASSDSTSGSWSEQFF. The CDR3 nucleotides read TGTGCCAGCAGTGACTCGACGAGCGGGAGTTGGAGTGAGCAGTTCTTC.

The V gene is TRBV3-1 (or the pseudogene TRBV3-2), the J gene TRBJ2-3; TRBD2 aligns across 9 bases. The CDR3 extends over 16 amino acids. With V trimmed by 1 base and J by 1 base, 3 bases remained unmatched. From germline, CDR1 is LGHDT and CDR2 YNNKEL (reference sequence). The CDR3 is CASSQGERGGTDTQYF. The DNA for the CDR3 is TGTGCCAGCAGCCAAGGAGAGCGGGGGGGCACAGATACGCAGTATTTT.

The chain combines TRBV29-1 with TRBJ1-1; D is perhaps TRBD1 (5 bases). V dropped 6 bases and J dropped 2 bases, with 10 bases sitting between them. This CDR3 has 12 residues. Per germline, CDR1 SQVTM and CDR2 ANQGSEA. The CDR3, as DNA: TGCAGCGTGGAGGGACTCAACACTGAAGCTTTCTTT. It is translated as CSVEGLNTEAFF.

V usage is TRBV30 and J usage is TRBJ2-7, with D perhaps matching TRBD1 (6 bases). The CDR3 runs 13 residues. Germline CDR1 and CDR2: GTSNPN and SVGIG (reference sequence). V was clipped by 0 bases and J by 0 bases, with 6 bases between them. The CDR3, as DNA: TGTGCCTGGAGTGTAGGGGGCTCCTACGAGCAGTACTTC. Its translation: CAWSVGGSYEQYF.

The chain has TRBV2 and TRBJ2-5, with 7 bases aligning to TRBD1. With V trimmed by 7 bases and J by 4 bases, 12 bases remained unmatched. CDR3 length: 15 amino acids. Germline CDR1 SNHLY, CDR2 FYNNEI. The CDR3 is CASTRTGVLGETQYF. CDR3 in DNA: TGTGCCAGCACTCGGACAGGCGTCCTCGGAGAGACCCAGTACTTC.

As for this clone: Mismatch with germline at one junction end may stem from a read error. The V call is TRBV5-4, the J call TRBJ2-1, with 11 bases lining up with TRBD2. The CDR3 runs 16 residues. CDR1 SGHNT and CDR2 YYREEE come from the germline V gene (reference sequence). The chain's CDR3 is CTSSLEPSGRYYEQFF. CDR3 DNA: TGTACCAGCAGCTTGGAGCCTAGCGGGAGGTACTATGAGCAGTTCTTC.

This chain joins TRBV19 and TRBJ2-5; D remains ambiguous. Trimming took 5 bases from V and 5 from J, leaving 6 bases between them. Germline V gene lookup returns CDR1 LNHDA and CDR2 SQIVND (reference sequence). The CDR3 is made up of 11 amino acids. CDR3 loop: CASSVRETQYF. Written as DNA, the CDR3 is TGTGCCAGTAGTGTCAGGGAGACCCAGTACTTC.